The present T cell receptor beta chain was sequenced within a study of blood T cells in healthy people across ages (dated by TCRdb to between 2014 and 2017). Context from the whole study: In model experiments, template switching captured roughly one uniquely barcoded TCR beta cDNA molecule for every two T cells. The donors were divided into four age groups: young (average approximately 15 years), middle-aged (almost 40), aged (about 60) and long-lived (roughly 82). To avoid experimental bias, donors of different ages were randomly spread across the sequencing lanes. For two donors (one aged 18 to 29 and one aged 80 or older), the study analyzed two additional independent replicas of 1 million unique cDNA reads from the same blood draw. Age-related changes in TCR beta repertoire diversity were measured in the study by deep sequencing normalized with unique cDNA molecular identifiers.

The donors were roughly 40 Caucasian individuals from Russia, aged roughly 6 to 95 years, who were systemically healthy. About 9.1 milliliters of peripheral blood were collected from each donor into EDTA-treated Vacutainer tubes. Ficoll-Paque density-gradient centrifugation was used to isolate PBMCs, with at least 6.5 million per sample. Total RNA was extracted from PBMCs with Trizol reagent, with at least 5 micrograms obtained per sample. Naive CD45RAhigh/CD27high T cell percentages were measured by flow cytometry on a PBMC aliquot from every donor. What the authors observed across the whole study: Observed TCR beta diversity per million T cells fell roughly linearly with age, and a significant reduction was already apparent by age roughly 40. Estimates of total diversity based on one million sequenced T cells were regarded as lower bounds and as underestimates. Compared with the aged group, the long-lived group had more naive CD4+ T cells, fewer expanded clones and increased TCR diversity, a pattern suggesting age selection. Because profiling used bulk unsorted PBMCs, naive and antigen-experienced compartments could not be compared conclusively. Donor CMV infection status was unknown, potentially confounding age-related changes in expanded clonotypes. Observed TCR beta diversity correlated strongly with the percentage of naive T cells measured by flow cytometry.

Comments on this clonotype: What antigen it recognizes has not been identified. A read error may account for a junction end that differs from germline.

Preparation of the library involved 5' RACE. Reads for this sample came from an Illumina HiSeq 2500. A second PCR of about 6 to 12 cycles was performed with a sample-barcoded 5' primer and a J-beta primer mix. Each TCR beta cDNA molecule received a unique molecular identifier from a template-switch 5' adaptor carrying 12 random nucleotides. Each sample yielded at least 2.5 million CDR3-containing paired-end reads. First-strand cDNA was synthesized from all RNA with the Mint cDNA synthesis kit, primed by a TRBC-specific oligonucleotide. After uracil-DNA glycosylase treatment, a first 18-cycle PCR used universal primers M1SS and BC2_uni_R on all cDNA. The authors' pipeline ran thus. Normalization of each sample was performed by random selection of 1 million high-quality reads, each carrying a distinct molecular identifier. Reads with shared molecular identifiers were discarded instead of being binned into consensus sequences. MiTCR, set to a Q25 quality threshold and the strictest error-elimination algorithm, was used for CDR3 identification, clonotype clustering and error correction. A nonparametric unseen species model using Euler transformation provided a lower-bound estimate of total TCR beta diversity. The public reads were reanalyzed by TCRdb: fastp trimming at Q25, MiXCR alignment, in-frame beta chains only. Duplicate CDR3 protein sequences are folded into a single record with the most common DNA and genes. V and J calls and clone size were set by TCRdb, not the authors. The sample table records some 790,000 distinct CDR3 sequences; 29% of these occur just once. 15% to 20% of the sample is held by the ten biggest clonotypes.

CDR1 and CDR2 are read off the germline V gene as SGHTA and FQGNSA. The CDR3 spans 15 residues, from the cysteine through the phenylalanine. Of all the DNA, just the CDR3 is kept, 45 bases in frame from base 1. The material sequenced was blood. The rearranged chain carries TRBV7-2 and TRBJ1-6; TRBD1 could be the D gene, as 6 bases match. The TCR sequence derives from a woman aged 80 or older in good health. The bases read TGTGCCAGCAGCCTACCTGGGGGGCAGGGTTCACCCCGCCACTTT. Translated, this is CASSLPGGQGSPRHF.